Sample share makes the clone carrying this T cell receptor (beta chain) medium-sized. Some clones are missing from TCRdb's copy, which holds only in-frame ones; the method was immunoSEQ multiplex PCR. The sample has more than 55,000 clones; roughly four fifths are singletons. This specimen comes from a study of OX40 agonist ivuxolimab in advanced cancers. Whole-study context: Allowance was made for prior anti-PD-1, anti-PD-L1 or anti-CTLA-4 therapy, and about 40% had some. Partial responses were recorded for three patients, including one with hepatocellular carcinoma and two with cutaneous melanoma.

V shed 7 bases, J shed 5 bases, and the junction held 13 bases outside the gene matches. CDR1 is SEHNR, CDR2 FQNEAQ, per germline (reference sequence). This CDR3 has 16 residues. The sample consisted of CD4+ or CD8+ T cells sorted from blood, taken in a trial of the OX40 agonist ivuxolimab. The V gene is TRBV7-9, the J gene TRBJ1-1; 10 bases are a match to TRBD1. The sequence was collected from an adult with an advanced solid tumor such as melanoma, head and neck, liver or kidney cancer. CDR3: CASIGGDRGWSTEAFF. The CDR3 DNA follows: TGTGCCAGCATCGGCGGGGACAGGGGCTGGAGTACTGAAGCTTTCTTT.